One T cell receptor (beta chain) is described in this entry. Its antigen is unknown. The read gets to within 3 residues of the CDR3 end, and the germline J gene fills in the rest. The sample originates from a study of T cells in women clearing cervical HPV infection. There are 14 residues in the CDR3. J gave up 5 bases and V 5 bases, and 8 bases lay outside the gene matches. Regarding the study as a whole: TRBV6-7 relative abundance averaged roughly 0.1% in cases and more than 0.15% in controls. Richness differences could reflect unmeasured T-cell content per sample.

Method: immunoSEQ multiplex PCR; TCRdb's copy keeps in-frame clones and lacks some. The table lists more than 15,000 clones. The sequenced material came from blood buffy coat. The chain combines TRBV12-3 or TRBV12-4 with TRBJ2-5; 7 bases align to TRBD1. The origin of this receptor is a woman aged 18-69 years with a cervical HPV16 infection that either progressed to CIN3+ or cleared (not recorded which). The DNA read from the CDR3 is TGTGCCAGCAGTCCCCCGACAGGGCGGGAGACC. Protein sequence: CASSPPTGRET. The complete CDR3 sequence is CASSPPTGRETQYF.